This T cell receptor (beta chain) was recovered during a study of a mutant IDH1 vaccine in newly diagnosed glioma (dated by TCRdb to the early 2020s). For context, the study as a whole: Vaccination started 4-6 weeks after radiotherapy alone, or was given together with temozolomide cycles in the groups whose treatment included chemotherapy. The week-35 safety follow-up took place at visit V12, and the week-47 end of study took place at visit V13. Longitudinal TCRB deep sequencing was done for some 25 treated patients, wherever samples were available for exploratory analyses. Prior to enrollment, standard therapy consisting of radiotherapy alone, temozolomide alone, or radiochemotherapy with temozolomide had been administered to patients, with the combination being received by most patients. Peripheral blood samples were drawn at six visits, namely V03 (baseline), V05, V07, V10, V12 and V13. The roughly 34 treated patients were around 62% male and 37.5% female, with a mean age of roughly 42 years. The full study reports these points: No apparent relationship was observed between pseudoprogression and alterations in the top peripheral T cell clonotypes detected by TCRB sequencing. The authors stated that sample limitations prevented analyses of patient blood samples from being reproduced. Vaccine-induced immune responses across multiple MHC alleles were detected in roughly 94% of patients. Selection of PBMC samples for TCRB deep sequencing was based on availability.

The sample's time point, from its label and the paper: week 47, end of study. Each vaccine dose, consisting of 300 ug of a 20-mer mutant IDH1 peptide in Montanide, was administered subcutaneously with topical imiquimod. Across visits V03 through V10, patients got a total of eight vaccinations, given in weeks 1, 3, 5, 7, 11, 15, 19 and 23. All donors had newly diagnosed IDH1-mutant astrocytomas of WHO grade 3 or 4 that showed loss of nuclear ATRX. The samples were drawn from NOA16, a multicentre, single-arm, open-label phase I trial in Germany that tested a mutant IDH1 peptide vaccine in humans for the first time. Genomic DNA for TCRB sequencing was extracted from EDTA blood using the DNeasy Blood and Tissue Kit. The CDR3 contains 16 residues, cysteine and phenylalanine counted. CDR3 DNA only is kept here, 48 bases in frame from base 1. V ends up 0 bases short and J 0 bases short, with an unmatched junction base count of 4. CDR1 and CDR2, looked up from the germline V gene, are SGHDN and FVKESK.

To note about this clone: Its antigen is currently not known. Base qualities are not recorded, but no much larger clone differs from it by a single base.

The library was made by the immunoSEQ multiplex PCR assay. The hsTCRB Kit was used according to the manufacturer's protocol to amplify rearranged TCR beta chain sequences. Sequencing of TCRB libraries was carried out on an Illumina MiSeq. The paper's processing steps were these. The proprietary platform of the kit vendor was used for demultiplexing, trimming and gene mapping. Drawn from immuneACCESS, this table holds only the in-frame rearrangements with V and J called that TCRdb kept. Clones are partly lost; checked studies trace under half to an unresolved V gene and leave the rest unexplained. The V and J calls and clone size come from that table; D and trimming were worked out from the DNA. Counted in this sample were tens of thousands of clones; roughly four fifths of them appeared once. The ten largest make up 3.5% to 4.5% of the sample.

The clonotype was recovered from a young man with glioma. The rearrangement joined TRBV14 to TRBJ1-1; 7 middle bases align to TRBD1. The material was PBMCs, obtained from a glioma patient whose treatment included an IDH1 peptide vaccine. The nucleotides are TGTGCCAGCAGCCAAGAATTTGGACAGGTGAACACTGAAGCTTTCTTT. Translated, this is CASSQEFGQVNTEAFF.